This T cell receptor beta chain was obtained from a study of shared clonotypes between healthy human individuals (dated by TCRdb to about 2020). Study-wide context: The cohort included three men and two women between 18 and 49 years of age. Each donor's leukapheresis produced roughly between roughly 0.85 and 9.5 billion PBMCs. For each donor, CD4 naive and CD4 memory were each given three plates, CD8 naive was given two plates, and CD8 memory was given one plate. To estimate repertoire size and how much clonotypes are shared between individuals, the study performed deep sequencing of blood TCR repertoires from a handful of healthy adults. Libraries were prepared and TCR repertoires were sequenced by different laboratories using diverse techniques, in order to increase sequencing depth and limit assay-specific biases.

For this clone: It has no known antigen specificity. No base quality information exists; no much larger clone differs at one position.

The donors were healthy, HIV-negative adults with no recently reported acute infections or vaccinations. All donors were Caucasian adults living in Nashville, Tennessee, USA. CD4+ T cells were enriched by magnetic negative selection; naive cells were then positively selected on CD45RA, and the negative fraction formed the memory subset. Blood was obtained by leukapheresis, after which PBMCs were separated by Ficoll-Histopaque density gradient centrifugation and cryopreserved in liquid nitrogen vapor phase. Analytical flow cytometry was used to check the purity and quantity of every magnetically sorted T cell population. Genomic DNA was isolated from each sorted fraction and quantified by UV absorbance on a Nanodrop 2000c. Using the deep immunoSEQ assay, TCR CDR3 regions were amplified from genomic DNA by multiplex PCR. Extracted genomic DNA from each cell subset was distributed evenly across all wells of several immunoSEQ 96-well plates, and each plate was treated as a replicate. Each replicate PCR for sorted subsets received roughly 0.2 ug genomic DNA, equal to roughly 33,000 T cell genomes. Purified libraries were quantified with a Qubit 3.0 fluorometer, sized on a Bioanalyzer 2100, and re-quantified with the KAPA Library Quantification kit. Every immunoSEQ 96-well plate was sequenced on a dedicated single-read 150-cycle Illumina NextSeq 550 flow cell. For the original study's pipeline: Because the immunoSEQ output included only junctional sequences and no quality scores, the filtering could not be the same as the filtering used for full-length reads. Sequences were annotated with PyIR, a Python wrapper for IgBLAST v1.9, and V/J genes and CDR3 were assigned using IMGT germline references. Any read was removed if the V/J assignment was weak (E-value above 1e-6), the CDR3 was missing, or the read contained stop codons, out-of-frame junctions, or ambiguous translated residues. A V3J clonotype was defined by an identical inferred V gene, J gene, and CDR3 amino acid sequence. Percentage overlap between repertoires was computed as shared unique clonotypes divided by the size of the smaller repertoire. Repertoire richness was assessed with RTK rarefaction, the Chao1 estimator, and Recon v2.1 estimates of unobserved clonotypes. Generation probabilities were computed with OLGA for all TCRbeta clonotypes obtained by the gDNA method from a handful of donors. In TCRdb, the immuneACCESS table is reduced to in-frame sequences with V and J assigned. These tables do not hold every clone; where another copy was compared, an unresolved V gene accounts for under half, and the others remain unexplained. V, J and clone size are those of that table, while D and trimming were read from the DNA. For this sample there are about 2.4 million clones; 80% to 95% appear just once. About 0.38% of the sample rests with the top ten.

Broad study findings and their caveats: Naive subsets generally had larger estimated clonotype richness than memory subsets. Higher generation probabilities were observed for clonotypes shared by all four sorted-subset donors than for non-shared clonotypes. Pairwise subsampling indicated that sequencing depth was expected to affect the degree of clonotype sharing among donors. Sampling was restricted to blood, and TCR repertoires in tissues likely differ from the TCR repertoires found in blood. Rarefaction of sorted-subset datasets indicated incomplete sequencing despite the large sequencing depth. The small number of donors limited the genetic and exposure-history diversity represented. Sharing across several donors was observed for around 5% of naive CD4, over 3% of naive CD8, around 2.5% of memory CD4, and about 0.38% of memory CD8 clonotypes.

The cysteine opens and the phenylalanine closes a CDR3 of 15 amino acids. Only CDR3 DNA remains: 45 bases, in frame from the first base. As encoded in the germline V gene (reference sequence), CDR1 is SGHNT while CDR2 is YYREEE. V was cut back by 0 bases and J by 7 bases, leaving a gap of 13 bases between them. Recombination connected TRBV5-4 to TRBJ1-4, with a weak D call of TRBD1 (6 bases match). The sample consisted of naive CD4+ T cells from PBMCs. The cell subset or site label for this specimen denotes: CD45RA+ positively selected. The TCR originated in a man aged 18 to 29 in good health. Some clones in this sample may be carry-over from other donors' samples. The nucleotide sequence reads as follows: TGTGCCAGCAGCTTGGGGACAGTCGGGAGTGAAAAACTGTTTTTT. It specifies CASSLGTVGSEKLFF.